Below, 19 T cell receptor beta chains from the same sample are listed, as sequenced in a study of T cell responses to AZD1222 COVID-19 vaccine. Profiled with immunoSEQ multiplex PCR; TCRdb holds only in-frame clones, not every one. The sample includes 80,000 to 100,000 clones, 70% to 90% of them seen just once. Sequenced here: peripheral blood, sampled on day 0 of MenACWY control vaccination. The origin of the receptors is an adult in good health.

This clone was recorded once. The rearrangement links TRBV5-1 to TRBJ2-7; no definite D call. CDR1 SGHRS and CDR2 YFSETQ come from the germline V gene. Trimming shortened V by 3 bases and J by 3 bases, and 13 bases separated the two germline ends. This CDR3 contains 14 residues. The DNA for the CDR3 is TGCGCCAGCAGCTCCCCCGGCACCTACTACGAGCAGTACTTC. The encoded protein is CASSSPGTYYEQYF.

This clone has a single count. The rearrangement links TRBV6-6 to TRBJ2-7; D possibly corresponds to TRBD1 (6 bases). This CDR3 is built from 15 residues. V lost 6 bases and J 0 bases, leaving 15 bases between the germline ends. Germline V gives CDR1 MNHNY, CDR2 SVGAGI (reference sequence). The CDR3 DNA is TGTGCCAGCAGAACCGGGACACTGAGCTCCTACGAGCAGTACTTC. It specifies CASRTGTLSSYEQYF.

V is TRBV4-3 and J is TRBJ1-5; D not resolved. Trimming pared 0 bases from V and 2 bases from J, leaving 11 bases between. The CDR3 sequence is 16 residues long. From germline, CDR1 is LGHNA and CDR2 YSLEER. The CDR3 DNA reads TGCGCCAGCAGCCAAGATTTAGGATCTGGCAATCAGCCCCAGCATTTT. It specifies CASSQDLGSGNQPQHF.

V gene TRBV7-2 combines with J gene TRBJ1-3; no firm D call. Trimming removed 5 bases at V and 0 bases at J, with 5 bases between. The CDR3 contains 13 residues. Germline CDR1 is SGHTA and CDR2 is FQGNSA. CDR3 sequence (DNA): TGTGCCAGCAGCCCTAGCTCTGGAAACACCATATATTTT. Translation: CASSPSSGNTIYF.

This clone appeared once. The rearrangement uses TRBV24-1 and TRBJ1-2; 7 bases are a match to TRBD1. This CDR3 comprises 15 residues. CDR1 and CDR2 from the germline V gene are KGHDR and SFDVKD. J lost 0 bases, V lost 4 bases, and 4 bases had no gene match. CDR3: CATSDPGTANYGYTF. The DNA for the CDR3 is TGTGCCACCAGTGACCCTGGGACAGCTAACTATGGCTACACCTTC.

CDR3 amino acids: CASSRNSGGLEETQYF. In nucleotides, the CDR3 is TGTGCCAGCAGCCGGAATAGCGGGGGGCTAGAAGAGACCCAGTACTTC. The J gene is TRBJ2-5, the V gene TRBV3-1 (or the pseudogene TRBV3-2), with TRBD2 matching 10 bases. The V and J ends lost 4 bases and 3 bases, in that order; junction bases with no gene match: 8. Germline V gene lookup returns CDR1 LGHDT and CDR2 YNNKEL (reference sequence). The CDR3 spans 16 residues.

This clone was seen a few times. This rearrangement joins TRBV29-1 to TRBJ2-3, with D possibly being TRBD1 (7 bases). This CDR3 spans 13 amino acids. V was trimmed by 6 bases and J by 3 bases, leaving 13 bases between them. The germline CDR1 and CDR2 sequences are SQVTM and ANQGSEA. CDR3: CSVARGATDTQYF. In nucleotides, the CDR3 is TGCAGCGTCGCCAGGGGGGCAACAGATACGCAGTATTTT.

This chain uses TRBV12-3 or TRBV12-4 with TRBJ1-5; D not certain. V lost 2 bases and J lost 7, with 9 bases in between. The CDR3 length is 13 residues. CDR3 sequence (DNA): TGTGCCAGCAGTTTATTTAAAGTCCAGCCCCAGCATTTT. Its translation is CASSLFKVQPQHF.

The V and J genes are TRBV14 and TRBJ1-3, with D possibly TRBD1 on 5 matching bases. V was trimmed by 2 bases and J by 0 bases, leaving 14 bases between them. Germline CDR1 and CDR2: SGHDN and FVKESK. The CDR3 has 17 residues. CDR3 residues: CASSQRTGTSSGNTIYF. In nucleotides, the CDR3 is TGTGCCAGCAGCCAAAGGACCGGGACCTCCTCTGGAAACACCATATATTTT.

For the CDR3, the DNA is TGTGCCAGCAGTTCCTCGAGGGTGGATACGCAGTATTTT. The encoded protein is CASSSSRVDTQYF. V gene TRBV6-5 combines with J gene TRBJ2-3, with a possible D match to TRBD2 (5 bases). The CDR3 sequence is 13 residues long. Trimming took 4 bases from V and 6 from J, leaving 11 bases between them. Germline lookup yields CDR1 MNHEY and CDR2 SVGAGI.

This clone was detected once. The V call is TRBV14, the J call TRBJ1-1; D gene unclear. V gave up 4 bases and J gave up 0 bases, with 21 bases separating them. The CDR3 is made up of 18 amino acids. Germline CDR1 SGHDN, CDR2 FVKESK. The DNA of the CDR3 is TGTGCCAGCAGCCGTCTTTCCGGAGACCTAATCATGAACACTGAAGCTTTCTTT. Translation gives CASSRLSGDLIMNTEAFF.

The rearrangement links TRBV6-5 to TRBJ1-6; D call uncertain. The CDR3 loop spans 15 amino acids. The germline gives CDR1 MNHEY, CDR2 SVGAGI. The V gene lost 0 bases and the J gene lost 8 bases, with 11 bases spanning the gap. This CDR3 is CASSYSGRVYSPLHF. The CDR3 nucleotides read TGTGCCAGCAGTTACTCGGGTAGGGTGTATTCACCCCTCCACTTT.

The V and J genes are TRBV5-1 and TRBJ1-1, with 11 bases that match TRBD1. This CDR3 region has 17 residues. V lost 2 bases, J lost 4 bases, and 10 bases stayed unmatched. Germline V gives CDR1 SGHRS, CDR2 YFSETQ. CDR3 sequence reads: CASSLQDRGLVGTEAFF. CDR3 sequence (DNA): TGCGCCAGCAGCTTACAGGACAGGGGGCTAGTGGGCACTGAAGCTTTCTTT.

This clone was detected once. The chain uses TRBV2 and TRBJ1-2; weak D call: TRBD1 (6 bases). Germline lookup yields CDR1 SNHLY and CDR2 FYNNEI. Trimming pared 2 bases from V and 8 bases from J, leaving 12 bases between. The CDR3 sequence is 13 residues long. Here the CDR3 DNA reads TGTGCCAGCAGTGAAAACAGGGTGGCGGGCTACACCTTC. As protein: CASSENRVAGYTF.

The genes are TRBV6-5 and TRBJ1-5; D is unresolved. There are 13 residues in the CDR3. Germline CDR1 reads MNHEY; CDR2 reads SVGAGI. V was pared by 6 bases and J by 0 bases, with 6 bases between. This CDR3 reads CASRGNSNQPQHF. Here the CDR3 DNA reads TGTGCCAGCAGGGGGAATAGCAATCAGCCCCAGCATTTT.

This clone was observed a few times. The rearrangement joins TRBV6-5 to TRBJ1-1, with D possibly matching TRBD1 (5 bases). Germline CDR1 reads MNHEY; CDR2 reads SVGAGI. This CDR3 contains 13 residues. V was shortened by 5 bases and J by 0 bases, with 7 bases between the two germline ends. In nucleotides, the CDR3 is TGTGCCAGCAGTAAGACAGTGAACACTGAAGCTTTCTTT. Translated, it gives CASSKTVNTEAFF.

CDR3 DNA sequence: TGCGCCAGCACATCGAGTGCGGGGGGCTCCTACGAGCAGTACTTC. This sequence encodes CASTSSAGGSYEQYF. The V gene is TRBV5-1, the J gene TRBJ2-7, with 8 nucleotides matching TRBD2. Germline trimming cut 6 bases from V and 0 bases from J; bases unmatched to any gene: 8. This CDR3 has 15 residues. Germline lookup yields CDR1 SGHRS and CDR2 YFSETQ.

This chain uses TRBV19 with TRBJ2-6; unclear D gene. This CDR3 is 16 amino acids long. Germline assignment: CDR1 LNHDA and CDR2 SQIVND (reference sequence). Trimming stripped 4 bases from V and 4 bases from J, with 14 bases between. DNA for the CDR3: TGTGCCAGTAGTACTCTCCCACCCTCAGGGGCCAACGTCCTGACTTTC. Translating it yields CASSTLPPSGANVLTF. Complete variable domain (other parts from reference TRBV19 and TRBJ2-6): DGGITQSPKYLFRKEGQNVTLSCEQNLNHDAMYWYRQDPGQGLRLIYYSQIVNDFQKGDIAEGYSVSREKKESFPLTVTSAQKNPTAFYLCASSTLPPSGANVLTFGAGSRLTVL.

The V and J genes are TRBV2 and TRBJ1-4; a possible D gene is TRBD1 (5 bases). CDR1 and CDR2 from the germline V gene are SNHLY and FYNNEI. The CDR3 length is 15 residues. The ends were cut back, 2 bases at V and 2 bases at J, with 9 bases in the middle. CDR3 sequence reads: CASSEPGGTNEKLFF. CDR3 nucleotides: TGTGCCAGCAGTGAACCGGGGGGGACTAATGAAAAACTGTTTTTT.